The 23 T cell receptor beta chains reported below all come from one sample, sequenced in a study of T cell changes during pregnancy in multiple sclerosis. Clones were read by immunoSEQ multiplex PCR, and TCRdb kept only the in-frame ones, dropping some. This sample has about 55,000 clones, with 93% found just once. The sequencing here drew on CD8+ T cells from peripheral blood mononuclear cells, taken in the second trimester of pregnancy. These receptors all come from a female donor with multiple sclerosis, enrolled in a pregnancy study.

CDR3 sequence (DNA): TGCGCCAGCAGCCGGGACAGGGTTCCGAATCAGCCCCAGCATTTT. This gives the protein CASSRDRVPNQPQHF. The chain couples TRBV4-3 to TRBJ1-5; 9 bases agree with TRBD1. J lost 4 bases, V lost 4 bases, and 5 bases had no gene match. Germline V gives CDR1 LGHNA, CDR2 YSLEER. The CDR3 consists of 15 residues.

The chain has TRBV6-5 and TRBJ1-5; possibly TRBD1 for D (6 bases). The CDR3 extends over 14 amino acids. V was clipped by 6 bases and J by 2 bases, with 11 bases between them. Germline V lookup: CDR1 MNHEY, CDR2 SVGAGI. The CDR3 DNA follows: TGTGCCAGCAGGGGGGCTATGGGCAATCAGCCCCAGCATTTT. Translated, it gives CASRGAMGNQPQHF.

The rearrangement joins TRBV19 to TRBJ2-7; D is perhaps TRBD1 (6 bases). The CDR3 has 12 residues. The V gene lost 3 bases and the J gene lost 7 bases, with 10 bases spanning the gap. The germline V gene encodes CDR1 LNHDA and CDR2 SQIVND (reference sequence). The CDR3 region is CASSMVRGEQYF. The CDR3 DNA follows: TGTGCCAGTAGTATGGTGAGGGGGGAGCAGTACTTC. The full variable domain, with the rest looked up from reference TRBV19 and TRBJ2-7, is DGGITQSPKYLFRKEGQNVTLSCEQNLNHDAMYWYRQDPGQGLRLIYYSQIVNDFQKGDIAEGYSVSREKKESFPLTVTSAQKNPTAFYLCASSMVRGEQYFGPGTRLTVT.

The chain employs TRBV9 and TRBJ2-1; D is ambiguous. The germline gives CDR1 SGDLS, CDR2 YYNGEE. Trimming removed 3 bases at V and 7 bases at J, with 14 bases between. This CDR3 has 14 amino acids. The CDR3 nucleotides read TGTGCCAGCAGCGGAGTACTTAGAAGTAATGAGCAGTTCTTC. Translating it yields CASSGVLRSNEQFF.

The chain is built from TRBV12-5 and TRBJ2-5; 9 bases map to TRBD2. The CDR3 sequence is 18 residues long. Per the germline V gene, CDR1 is LGHNT and CDR2 is FRNRAP. J lost 4 bases, V lost 5 bases, and 17 bases had no gene match. As DNA, the CDR3 is TGTGCTAGTGGTCCCCGTGAGGGGCGCGGGGGGGCAGGAGAGACCCAGTACTTC. Residues: CASGPREGRGGAGETQYF.

This rearrangement joins TRBV2 to TRBJ2-2; D call uncertain. V lost 9 bases to trimming and J lost 4 bases, with 9 bases between them. Germline CDR1 reads SNHLY; CDR2 reads FYNNEI. This CDR3 contains 12 residues. Here the CDR3 reads CAREVGTGELFF. As DNA, the CDR3 is TGTGCCAGAGAGGTGGGCACCGGGGAGCTGTTTTTT.

This sequence joins TRBV30 and TRBJ2-5, with 11 positions matching TRBD2. The CDR3 has 17 residues. The germline V gene encodes CDR1 GTSNPN and CDR2 SVGIG (reference sequence). The V gene end was trimmed by 3 bases and the J gene end by 2 bases; junction bases not matched to a gene: 11. The chain's CDR3 is CAWSPSFLAGGQETQYF. CDR3 nucleotides: TGTGCCTGGAGCCCCTCCTTCCTAGCGGGAGGACAAGAGACCCAGTACTTC.

The CDR3 protein is CASSLAGGSTDTQYF. CDR3 nucleotides: TGCGCCAGCAGCCTCGCGGGGGGGAGCACAGATACGCAGTATTTT. The V and J genes are TRBV5-1 and TRBJ2-3; 9 bases fit TRBD2. V lost 4 bases to trimming and J lost 0 bases; unmatched junction nucleotides: 3. This CDR3 is built from 15 residues. Germline V gene sequence: CDR1 SGHRS, CDR2 YFSETQ.

This chain joins TRBV7-2 and TRBJ1-1; a possible D gene is TRBD1 (5 bases). The CDR3 runs 14 residues. Deletions cut 4 bases from V and 5 bases from J, with 14 bases between. Germline CDR1 reads SGHTA; CDR2 reads FQGNSA. CDR3 protein: CASSSGAGWTEAFF. CDR3 bases: TGTGCCAGCAGCTCCGGCGCAGGGTGGACTGAAGCTTTCTTT.

The CDR3 DNA sequence: TGTGCCAGCAGGGAGGGGGACAGGACAGATACGCAGTATTTT. Its translation is CASREGDRTDTQYF. The genes are TRBV7-9 and TRBJ2-3; 8 bases are shared with TRBD1. CDR3 length: 14 amino acids. Germline V gene data show CDR1 as SEHNR and CDR2 as FQNEAQ (reference sequence). The V segment lost 6 bases and the J segment 3 bases; nucleotides outside the gene matches: 5.

The chain joins TRBV2 to TRBJ2-5; TRBD1 agrees at 7 bases. CDR1 and CDR2 from the germline V gene are SNHLY and FYNNEI. The CDR3 contains 13 residues. The CDR3 sequence: CADQGERQETQYF. In DNA, the CDR3 is TGTGCGGATCAGGGGGAGCGACAAGAGACCCAGTACTTC.

The genes are TRBV6-1 and TRBJ1-2, with 7 bases identical to TRBD1. Germline V lookup: CDR1 MNHNS, CDR2 SASEGT. CDR3 length: 15 residues. With 6 bases clipped from V and 8 bases from J, the junction kept 15 bases outside the gene matches. The CDR3 sequence is CASREGYGDRNGYTF. CDR3 bases: TGTGCCAGCAGAGAGGGGTACGGGGACAGAAACGGCTACACCTTC.

The chain combines TRBV21-1 with TRBJ1-1; TRBD1 is the table's D call, not checked against the DNA. TRBV21-1 is tagged as a pseudogene. The CDR3 extends over 15 amino acids. The CDR3 spells CASTPVGQPDTEAFF. CDR3 DNA sequence: TGTGCCAGCACCCCTGTGGGACAGCCCGACACTGAAGCTTTCTTT.

The V and J genes are TRBV19 and TRBJ1-1; the match to TRBD1 covers 7 bases. The CDR3 contains 16 residues. V shed 2 bases and J 1 base; nucleotides not matched to a gene: 7. CDR1 is LNHDA and CDR2 is SQIVND in the germline V gene (reference sequence). The CDR3 bases are TGTGCCAGTAGTATATCCCAGGGGGTTGGGAACACTGAAGCTTTCTTT. Translation: CASSISQGVGNTEAFF. The full variable domain, in which reference TRBV19 and TRBJ1-1 provide the parts outside the CDR3, is DGGITQSPKYLFRKEGQNVTLSCEQNLNHDAMYWYRQDPGQGLRLIYYSQIVNDFQKGDIAEGYSVSREKKESFPLTVTSAQKNPTAFYLCASSISQGVGNTEAFFGQGTRLTVV.

The rearrangement uses TRBV7-6 and TRBJ2-6; no reliable D call. Trimming removed 3 bases from V and 15 bases from J, with 12 bases in between. Germline V gene lookup returns CDR1 SGHVS and CDR2 FNYEAQ. There are 12 residues in the CDR3. This chain's CDR3 is CASSLGRSSLTF. CDR3 bases: TGTGCCAGCAGCTTGGGCAGATCAAGCCTGACTTTC.

The chain is built from TRBV7-3 and TRBJ2-7; possibly TRBD1 for D (5 bases). Germline V CDR1 and CDR2: SGHTA, FQGTGA. The CDR3 contains 14 residues. The germline V and J ends were trimmed by 1 base and 4 bases, with 11 bases remaining between them. The CDR3 spells CASSLNPGLYEQYF. The DNA of the CDR3 is TGTGCCAGCAGCTTAAATCCAGGGTTGTACGAGCAGTACTTC.

The chain combines TRBV27 with TRBJ2-7; D unclear. Trimming left V 3 bases short and J 2 bases short, with 8 bases between. The CDR3 sequence is 13 residues long. Germline CDR1 is MNHEY and CDR2 is SMNVEV (reference sequence). The CDR3 spells CASSFGSAYEQYF. CDR3 DNA: TGTGCCAGCAGTTTCGGGTCTGCCTACGAGCAGTACTTC.

The J gene is TRBJ2-3, the V gene TRBV6-4; no clear D. The CDR3 runs 16 residues. V lost 3 bases, J lost 0 bases, and 13 bases lay in between. Germline loops: CDR1 MRHNA, CDR2 SNTAGT. This CDR3 reads CASSENIAESTDTQYF. CDR3 in DNA: TGTGCCAGCAGTGAAAATATAGCCGAGAGCACAGATACGCAGTATTTT.

The chain uses TRBV11-2 and TRBJ2-7; the D gene is possibly TRBD2 (5 bases). The CDR3 consists of 14 residues. The germline V gene has CDR1 SGHAT and CDR2 FQNNGV. Trimming took off 3 bases at V and 3 bases at J, with 12 bases between the two ends. The CDR3 bases are TGTGCCAGCAGCTTTTTCAACGGGGACTACGAGCAGTACTTC. Encoded protein: CASSFFNGDYEQYF.

The chain joins TRBV7-6 to TRBJ2-1; TRBD2 matches at 8 bases. CDR1 SGHVS and CDR2 FNYEAQ come from the germline V gene. V lost 5 bases to trimming and J lost 5 bases; unmatched junction nucleotides: 8. The CDR3 covers 15 residues. The CDR3 is CASSRRAGADNEQFF. The DNA for the CDR3 is TGTGCCAGCAGCAGACGAGCGGGGGCCGACAATGAGCAGTTCTTC.

The gene calls are TRBV19 and TRBJ2-1, with 7 bases aligning to TRBD2. V was clipped by 0 bases and J by 7 bases; unmatched bases: 3. This CDR3 comprises 14 residues. From germline, CDR1 is LNHDA and CDR2 SQIVND (reference sequence). CDR3 sequence: CASSIDGLVNEQFF. The CDR3 DNA reads TGTGCCAGTAGTATAGATGGACTAGTTAATGAGCAGTTCTTC.

The chain links TRBV19 to TRBJ1-1; a possible D gene is TRBD1 (6 bases). The germline V and J ends were trimmed by 3 bases and 4 bases, with 15 bases remaining between them. Germline V CDR1 and CDR2: LNHDA, SQIVND (reference sequence). The CDR3 is 15 amino acids. Written as DNA, the CDR3 is TGTGCCAGTAGTATCGTTCGGGGGGCGAGCACTGAAGCTTTCTTT. Translated: CASSIVRGASTEAFF.

The DNA for the CDR3 is TGTGCCAGCAGCTCCCGGGACAAATACGAGCAGTACTTC. Protein product: CASSSRDKYEQYF. The V and J genes are TRBV11-2 and TRBJ2-7, with a tentative D call TRBD1 (6 bases). V was trimmed by 4 bases and J by 4 bases, leaving 11 bases between them. This CDR3 contains 13 residues. From germline, CDR1 is SGHAT and CDR2 FQNNGV.